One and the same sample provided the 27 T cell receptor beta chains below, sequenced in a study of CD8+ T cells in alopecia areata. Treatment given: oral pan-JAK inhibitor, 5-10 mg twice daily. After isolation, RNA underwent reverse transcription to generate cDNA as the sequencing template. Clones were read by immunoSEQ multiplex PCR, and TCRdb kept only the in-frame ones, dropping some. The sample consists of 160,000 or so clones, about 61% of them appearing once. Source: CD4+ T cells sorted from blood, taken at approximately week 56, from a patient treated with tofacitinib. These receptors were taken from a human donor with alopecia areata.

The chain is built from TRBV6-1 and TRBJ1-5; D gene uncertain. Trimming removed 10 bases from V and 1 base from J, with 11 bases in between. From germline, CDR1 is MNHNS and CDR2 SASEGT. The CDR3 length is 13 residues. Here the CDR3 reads CATPAHSNQPQHF. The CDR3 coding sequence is TGTGCCACCCCAGCCCACAGCAATCAGCCCCAGCATTTT.

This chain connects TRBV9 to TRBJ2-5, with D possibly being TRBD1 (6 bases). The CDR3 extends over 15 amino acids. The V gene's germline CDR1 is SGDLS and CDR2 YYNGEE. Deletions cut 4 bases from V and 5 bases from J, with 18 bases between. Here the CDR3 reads CASSPPGATGETQYF. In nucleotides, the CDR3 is TGTGCCAGCAGCCCCCCTGGAGCCACAGGGGAGACCCAGTACTTC.

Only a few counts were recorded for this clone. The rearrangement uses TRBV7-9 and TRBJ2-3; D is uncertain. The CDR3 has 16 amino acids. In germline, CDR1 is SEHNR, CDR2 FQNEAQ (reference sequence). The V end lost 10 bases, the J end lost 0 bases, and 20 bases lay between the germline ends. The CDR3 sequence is CATGRRAATSTDTQYF. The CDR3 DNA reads TGTGCCACTGGGCGAAGGGCAGCTACTAGCACAGATACGCAGTATTTT.

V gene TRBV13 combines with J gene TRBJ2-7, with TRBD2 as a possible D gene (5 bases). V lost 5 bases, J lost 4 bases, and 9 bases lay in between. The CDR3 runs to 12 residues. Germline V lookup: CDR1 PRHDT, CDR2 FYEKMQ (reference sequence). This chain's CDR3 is CASSEGRYEQYF. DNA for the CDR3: TGTGCCAGCAGCGAGGGTCGATACGAGCAGTACTTC.

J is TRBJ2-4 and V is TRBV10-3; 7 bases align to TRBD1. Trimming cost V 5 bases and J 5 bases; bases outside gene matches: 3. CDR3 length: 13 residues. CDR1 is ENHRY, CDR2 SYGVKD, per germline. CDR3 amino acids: CAISRGRENIQYF. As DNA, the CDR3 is TGTGCCATCAGTAGGGGGCGCGAAAACATTCAGTACTTC.

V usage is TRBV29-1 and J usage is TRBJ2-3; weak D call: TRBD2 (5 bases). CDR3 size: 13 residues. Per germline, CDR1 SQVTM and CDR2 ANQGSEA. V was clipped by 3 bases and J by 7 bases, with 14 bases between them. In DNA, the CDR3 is TGCAGCGTTGACCGAACATCCGGGAATACGCAGTATTTT. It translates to CSVDRTSGNTQYF.

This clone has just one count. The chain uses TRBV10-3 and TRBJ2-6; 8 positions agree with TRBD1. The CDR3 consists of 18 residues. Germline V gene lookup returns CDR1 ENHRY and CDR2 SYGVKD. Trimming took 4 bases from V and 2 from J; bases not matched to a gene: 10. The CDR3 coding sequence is TGTGCCATCAGTGGAGGGAGAACAGGGGGTGCTGGGGCCAACGTCCTGACTTTC. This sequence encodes CAISGGRTGGAGANVLTF.

The CDR3 sequence is CASSSTAGQSPLHF. The CDR3 DNA sequence: TGCGCCAGCAGCTCGACCGCTGGCCAATCACCCCTCCACTTT. The chain combines TRBV5-1 with TRBJ1-6; D gene ambiguous. In germline, CDR1 is SGHRS, CDR2 YFSETQ. V lost 3 bases to trimming and J lost 10 bases, with 14 bases between them. The length of the CDR3 is 14 residues.

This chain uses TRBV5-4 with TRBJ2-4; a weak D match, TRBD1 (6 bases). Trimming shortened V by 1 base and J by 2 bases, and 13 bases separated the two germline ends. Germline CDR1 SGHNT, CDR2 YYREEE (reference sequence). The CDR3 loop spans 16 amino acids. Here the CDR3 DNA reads TGTGCCAGCAGCTTGATGATGGGGGACACCAAAAACATTCAGTACTTC. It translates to CASSLMMGDTKNIQYF.

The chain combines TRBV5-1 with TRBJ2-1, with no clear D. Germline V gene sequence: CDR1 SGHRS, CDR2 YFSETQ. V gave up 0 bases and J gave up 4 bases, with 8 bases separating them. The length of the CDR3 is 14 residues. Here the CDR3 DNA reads TGCGCCAGCAGCTTGGAAGGGCCATACAATGAGCAGTTCTTC. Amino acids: CASSLEGPYNEQFF.

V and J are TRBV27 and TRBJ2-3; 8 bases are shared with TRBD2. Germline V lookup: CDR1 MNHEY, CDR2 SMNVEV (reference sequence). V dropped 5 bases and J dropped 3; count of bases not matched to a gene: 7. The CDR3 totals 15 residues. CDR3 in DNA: TGTGCCAGCAGTCTGGGGACTAGGGGGACAGATACGCAGTATTTT. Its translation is CASSLGTRGTDTQYF.

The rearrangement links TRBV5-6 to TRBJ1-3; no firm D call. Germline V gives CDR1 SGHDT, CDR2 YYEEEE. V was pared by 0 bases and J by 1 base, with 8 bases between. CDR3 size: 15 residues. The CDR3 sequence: CASSLVVSSGNTIYF. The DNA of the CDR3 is TGTGCCAGCAGCTTGGTGGTGTCGTCTGGAAACACCATATATTTT.

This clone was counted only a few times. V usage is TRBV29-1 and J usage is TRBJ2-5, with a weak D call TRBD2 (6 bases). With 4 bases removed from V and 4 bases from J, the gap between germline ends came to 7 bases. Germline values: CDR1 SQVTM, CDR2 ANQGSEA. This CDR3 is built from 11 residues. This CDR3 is CSVVGRETQYF. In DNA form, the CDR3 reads TGCAGCGTTGTCGGGAGAGAGACCCAGTACTTC.

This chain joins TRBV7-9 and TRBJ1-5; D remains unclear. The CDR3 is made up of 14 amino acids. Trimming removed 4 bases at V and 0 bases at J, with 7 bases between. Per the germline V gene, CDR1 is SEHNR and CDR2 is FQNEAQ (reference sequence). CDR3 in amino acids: CASSSRGSNQPQHF. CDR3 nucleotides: TGTGCCAGCAGCTCCCGAGGTAGCAATCAGCCCCAGCATTTT.

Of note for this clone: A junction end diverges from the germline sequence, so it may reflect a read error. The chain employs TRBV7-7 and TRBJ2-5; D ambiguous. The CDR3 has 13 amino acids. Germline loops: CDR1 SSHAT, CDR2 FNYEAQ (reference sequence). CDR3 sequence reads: CASSFYYLETQYF. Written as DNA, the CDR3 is TGTGCTAGCAGCTTCTATTATCTGGAGACCCAGTACTTC. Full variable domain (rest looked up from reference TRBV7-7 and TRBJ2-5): GAGVSQSPRYKVTKRGQDVTLRCDPISSHATLYWYQQALGQGPEFLTYFNYEAQPDKSGLPSDRFSAERPEGSISTLTIQRTEQRDSAMYRCASSFYYLETQYFGPGTRLLVL.

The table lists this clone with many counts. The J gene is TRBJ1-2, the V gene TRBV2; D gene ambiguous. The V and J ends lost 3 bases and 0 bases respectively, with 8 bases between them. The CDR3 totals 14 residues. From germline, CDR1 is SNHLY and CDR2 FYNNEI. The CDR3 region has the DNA TGTGCCAGCAGTGACTCGATCTCTAACTATGGCTACACCTTC. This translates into CASSDSISNYGYTF. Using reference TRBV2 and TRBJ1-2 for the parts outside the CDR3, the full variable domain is EPEVTQTPSHQVTQMGQEVILRCVPISNHLYFYWYRQILGQKVEFLVSFYNNEISEKSEIFDDQFSVERPDGSNFTLKIRSTKLEDSAMYFCASSDSISNYGYTFGSGTRLTVV.

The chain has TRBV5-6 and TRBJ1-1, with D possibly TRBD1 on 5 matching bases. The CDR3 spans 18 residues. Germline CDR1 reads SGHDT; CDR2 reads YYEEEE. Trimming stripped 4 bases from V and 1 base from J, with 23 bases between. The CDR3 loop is CASSTRRQTEGPNTEAFF. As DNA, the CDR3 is TGTGCCAGCAGCACCCGACGTCAGACAGAGGGGCCGAACACTGAAGCTTTCTTT.

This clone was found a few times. As DNA, the CDR3 is TGCGCCAGCAGCTTTTGGGGACAGGGGAACACTGAAGCTTTCTTT. Its translation is CASSFWGQGNTEAFF. V is TRBV5-1 and J is TRBJ1-1, with 9 bases matching TRBD1. Per the germline V gene, CDR1 is SGHRS and CDR2 is YFSETQ. Trimming removed 2 bases from V and 1 base from J; junction bases left unmatched: 3. The CDR3 length is 15 residues.

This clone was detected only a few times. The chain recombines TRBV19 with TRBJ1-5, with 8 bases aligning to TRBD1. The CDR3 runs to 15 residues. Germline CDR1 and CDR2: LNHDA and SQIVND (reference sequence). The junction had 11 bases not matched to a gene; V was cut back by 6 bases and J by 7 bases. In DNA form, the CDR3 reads TGTGCCAGTAGAGGGAGACAGGGGCAGGGGCAGCCCCAGCATTTT. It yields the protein CASRGRQGQGQPQHF.

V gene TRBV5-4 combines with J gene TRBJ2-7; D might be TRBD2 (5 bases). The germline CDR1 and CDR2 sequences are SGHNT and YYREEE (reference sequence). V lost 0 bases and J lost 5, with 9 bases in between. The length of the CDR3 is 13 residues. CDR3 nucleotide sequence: TGTGCCAGCAGCTTGGAGTGGGGAGACGAGCAGTACTTC. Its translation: CASSLEWGDEQYF.

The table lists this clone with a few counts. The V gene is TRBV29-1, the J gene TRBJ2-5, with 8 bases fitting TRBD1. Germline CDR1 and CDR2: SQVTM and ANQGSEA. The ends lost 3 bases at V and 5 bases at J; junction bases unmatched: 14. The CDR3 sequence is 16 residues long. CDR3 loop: CSVDSQGASFWETQYF. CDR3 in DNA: TGCAGCGTTGACAGTCAGGGGGCAAGTTTTTGGGAGACCCAGTACTTC.

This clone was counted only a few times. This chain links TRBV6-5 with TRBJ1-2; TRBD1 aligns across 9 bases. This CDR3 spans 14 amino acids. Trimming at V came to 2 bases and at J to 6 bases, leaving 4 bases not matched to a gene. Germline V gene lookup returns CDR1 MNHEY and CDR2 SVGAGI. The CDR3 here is CASSYGTGSNGYTF. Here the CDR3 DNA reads TGTGCCAGCAGTTACGGGACAGGGTCGAATGGCTACACCTTC.

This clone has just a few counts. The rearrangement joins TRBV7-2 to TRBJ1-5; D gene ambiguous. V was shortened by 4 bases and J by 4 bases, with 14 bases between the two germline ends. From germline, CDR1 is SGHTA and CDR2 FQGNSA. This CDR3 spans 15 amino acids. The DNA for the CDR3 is TGTGCCAGCAGCTCCCCCGCGGGTTTGAATCAGCCCCAGCATTTT. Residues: CASSSPAGLNQPQHF.

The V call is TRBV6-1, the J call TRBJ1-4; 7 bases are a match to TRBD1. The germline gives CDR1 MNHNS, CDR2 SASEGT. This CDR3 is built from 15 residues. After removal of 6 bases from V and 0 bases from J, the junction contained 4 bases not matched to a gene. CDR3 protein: CASRDRMPTNEKLFF. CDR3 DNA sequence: TGTGCCAGCAGGGACAGGATGCCAACTAATGAAAAACTGTTTTTT.

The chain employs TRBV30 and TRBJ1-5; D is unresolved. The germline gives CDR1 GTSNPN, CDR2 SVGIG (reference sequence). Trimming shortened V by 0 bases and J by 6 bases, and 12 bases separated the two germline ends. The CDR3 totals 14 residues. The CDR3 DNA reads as TGTGCCTGGAGTGTGACGGGTCACGGTCAGCCCCAGCATTTT. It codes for CAWSVTGHGQPQHF.

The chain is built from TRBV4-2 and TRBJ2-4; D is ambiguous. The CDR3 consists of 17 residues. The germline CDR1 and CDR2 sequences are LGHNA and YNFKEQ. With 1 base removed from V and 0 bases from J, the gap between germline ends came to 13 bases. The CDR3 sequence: CASSQVTGDLAKNIQYF. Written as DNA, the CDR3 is TGTGCCAGCAGCCAAGTCACTGGAGATCTAGCCAAAAACATTCAGTACTTC.

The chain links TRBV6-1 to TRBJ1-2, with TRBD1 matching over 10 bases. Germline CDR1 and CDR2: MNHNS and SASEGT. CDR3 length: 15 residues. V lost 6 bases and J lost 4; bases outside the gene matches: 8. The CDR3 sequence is CASRTPGQGIYGYTF. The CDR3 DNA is TGTGCCAGCAGAACACCGGGACAGGGGATCTATGGCTACACCTTC.